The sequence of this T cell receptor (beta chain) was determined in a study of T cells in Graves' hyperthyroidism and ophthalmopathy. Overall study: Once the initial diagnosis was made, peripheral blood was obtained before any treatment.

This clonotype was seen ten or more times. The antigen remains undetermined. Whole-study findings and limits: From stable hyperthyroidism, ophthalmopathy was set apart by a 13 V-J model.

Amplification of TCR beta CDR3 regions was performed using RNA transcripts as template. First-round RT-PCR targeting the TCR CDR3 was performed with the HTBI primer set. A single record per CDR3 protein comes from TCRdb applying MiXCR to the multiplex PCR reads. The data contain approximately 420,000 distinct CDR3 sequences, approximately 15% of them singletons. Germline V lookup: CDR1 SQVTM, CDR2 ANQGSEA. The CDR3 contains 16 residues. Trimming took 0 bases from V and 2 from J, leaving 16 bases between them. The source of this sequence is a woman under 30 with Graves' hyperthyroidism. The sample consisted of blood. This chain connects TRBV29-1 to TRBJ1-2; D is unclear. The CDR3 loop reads CSVEDSLSGRNYGYTF. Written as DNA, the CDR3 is TGCAGCGTTGAAGATAGTTTGAGTGGCAGGAACTATGGCTACACCTTC. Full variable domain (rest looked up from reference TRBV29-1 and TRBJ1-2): SAVISQKPSRDICQRGTSLTIQCQVDSQVTMMFWYRQQPGQSLTLIATANQGSEATYESGFVIDKFPISRPNLTFSTLTVSNMSPEDSSIYLCSVEDSLSGRNYGYTFGSGTRLTVV.